The 17 T cell receptor beta chains listed next were all sequenced from one sample in a study of shared T cell receptors in the human thymus. Clones were sequenced by immunoSEQ multiplex PCR, and TCRdb holds only the in-frame ones, with some missing. The repertoire holds hundreds of thousands of clones, with approximately 85% as singletons. These same data were also listed under a study on human thymus T cells.

The sample consisted of thymocytes. These receptors all come from a girl under three years old with a congenital heart defect.

The chain links TRBV18 to TRBJ1-5, with D perhaps matching TRBD1 (6 bases). This CDR3 comprises 19 residues. Germline lookup yields CDR1 KGHSH and CDR2 LQKENI. The V end was cut by 2 bases, the J end by 0 bases, with 20 bases between. The CDR3 bases are TGTGCCAGCTCACCATTCGAGGGGGACGACAGGATTAGCAATCAGCCCCAGCATTTT. Translated: CASSPFEGDDRISNQPQHF.

This clone was found once. The chain has TRBV28 and TRBJ1-2; the match to TRBD1 covers 7 bases. Germline CDR1 and CDR2: MDHEN and SYDVKM. The CDR3 is 14 residues long. V dropped 6 bases and J dropped 4; count of bases not matched to a gene: 8. The CDR3 DNA follows: TGTGCCAGCAGGGTACAGGGGACCTCCTATGGCTACACCTTC. Amino acids: CASRVQGTSYGYTF.

This clone was counted a few times. This chain connects TRBV5-4 to TRBJ2-3, with D hard to call. In germline, CDR1 is SGHNT, CDR2 YYREEE (reference sequence). The CDR3 extends over 13 amino acids. Trimming shortened V by 0 bases and J by 8 bases, and 10 bases separated the two germline ends. CDR3 sequence (DNA): TGTGCCAGCAGCTTGGCTAGTGGTGCTACGCAGTATTTT. This sequence encodes CASSLASGATQYF.

This chain joins TRBV19 and TRBJ2-7; 11 bases fit TRBD1. This CDR3 region has 14 residues. V was pared by 5 bases and J by 6 bases, with 6 bases of the junction left unmatched. Germline CDR1 is LNHDA and CDR2 is SQIVND (reference sequence). CDR3 DNA sequence: TGTGCCAGTAGTGCCCGGGACAGGGGGACCGAGCAGTACTTC. Translating it yields CASSARDRGTEQYF.

This chain uses TRBV20-1 with TRBJ1-6; D remains unclear. This CDR3 is 11 amino acids long. V gave up 3 bases and J gave up 11 bases, with 8 bases separating them. Germline V gene lookup returns CDR1 DFQATT and CDR2 SNEGSKA (reference sequence). The CDR3 DNA sequence: TGCAGTGCTAGTTACGGTACACCCCTCCACTTT. Translation: CSASYGTPLHF.

This chain links TRBV13 with TRBJ1-4; TRBD1 agrees at 7 bases. The CDR3 runs 13 residues. Unmatched junction bases numbered 2, after V lost 2 bases and J lost 8 bases. Germline lookup yields CDR1 PRHDT and CDR2 FYEKMQ (reference sequence). Here the CDR3 DNA reads TGTGCCAGCAGCTTAAACAGGGGAGAAAAACTGTTTTTT. Its protein is CASSLNRGEKLFF. Together with reference TRBV13 and TRBJ1-4, the CDR3 gives the full variable domain: AAGVIQSPRHLIKEKRETATLKCYPIPRHDTVYWYQQGPGQDPQFLISFYEKMQSDKGSIPDRFSAQQFSDYHSELNMSSLELGDSALYFCASSLNRGEKLFFGSGTQLSVL.

The chain recombines TRBV5-4 with TRBJ1-2; TRBD1 matches at 7 bases. The CDR3 has 14 residues. Germline V CDR1 and CDR2: SGHNT, YYREEE (reference sequence). V gave up 1 base and J gave up 5 bases; unmatched junction bases: 5. The CDR3 region is CASSLWGQYYGYTF. The DNA of the CDR3 is TGTGCCAGCAGCTTGTGGGGACAGTATTATGGCTACACCTTC. The full variable domain, its missing parts supplied by reference TRBV5-4 and TRBJ1-2, is ETGVTQSPTHLIKTRGQQVTLRCSSQSGHNTVSWYQQALGQGPQFIFQYYREEENGRGNFPPRFSGLQFPNYSSELNVNALELDDSALYLCASSLWGQYYGYTFGSGTRLTVV.

Of note for this clone: The sample holds other DNA sequences that translate to the same CDR3. This rearrangement joins TRBV5-4 to TRBJ2-7; D ambiguous. The CDR3 is 13 residues long. V lost 0 bases, J lost 6 bases, and 10 bases lay in between. Germline V lookup: CDR1 SGHNT, CDR2 YYREEE (reference sequence). In DNA form, the CDR3 reads TGTGCCAGCAGCTTGGGCAGATTCCGCGAGCAGTACTTC. The encoded protein is CASSLGRFREQYF.

The chain uses TRBV5-6 and TRBJ2-3; 7 bases are a match to TRBD1. Germline V CDR1 and CDR2: SGHDT, YYEEEE. CDR3 length: 17 residues. V lost 4 bases, J lost 2 bases, and 13 bases stayed unmatched. The CDR3 nucleotides are TGTGCCAGCAGCCCCGGACAGGCCAAACGAGACACAGATACGCAGTATTTT. Amino acids: CASSPGQAKRDTDTQYF.

This clone has just a few counts. Written as DNA, the CDR3 is TGCGCCAGCAGCTTAGCGGGGGGTAATTTCGAGCAGTACTTC. This translates into CASSLAGGNFEQYF. The chain has TRBV5-1 and TRBJ2-7, with 9 bases identical to TRBD2. CDR3 length: 14 residues. Trimming cost V 2 bases and J 6 bases; bases outside gene matches: 6. Germline CDR1 is SGHRS and CDR2 is YFSETQ.

The rearrangement links TRBV27 to TRBJ1-3; 8 bases align to TRBD1. CDR1 MNHEY and CDR2 SMNVEV come from the germline V gene (reference sequence). The CDR3 loop spans 21 amino acids. With V trimmed by 6 bases and J by 0 bases, 22 bases remained unmatched. CDR3 sequence reads: CASRSLRQGKPLTDSGNTIYF. DNA of the CDR3: TGTGCCAGCAGATCATTGCGACAGGGGAAACCCCTGACCGACTCTGGAAACACCATATATTTT.

The chain joins TRBV7-2 to TRBJ1-6, with TRBD1 matching over 10 bases. This CDR3 contains 18 residues. CDR1 and CDR2 from the germline V gene are SGHTA and FQGNSA. The J segment lost 0 bases and the V segment lost 6 bases, leaving 8 bases of the junction unmatched. CDR3 nucleotides: TGTGCCAGCAGGTATAGGGACAGGGGAGACTCCTATAATTCACCCCTCCACTTT. This gives the protein CASRYRDRGDSYNSPLHF. The full variable domain, with the rest looked up from reference TRBV7-2 and TRBJ1-6, is GAGVSQSPSNKVTEKGKDVELRCDPISGHTALYWYRQSLGQGLEFLIYFQGNSAPDKSGLPSDRFSAERTGGSVSTLTIQRTQQEDSAVYLCASRYRDRGDSYNSPLHFGNGTRLTVT.

This sequence joins TRBV10-3 and TRBJ2-3, with a possible D match to TRBD2 (6 bases). Trimming shortened V by 0 bases and J by 3 bases, and 13 bases separated the two germline ends. In germline, CDR1 is ENHRY, CDR2 SYGVKD. The CDR3 length is 16 residues. CDR3 in DNA: TGTGCCATCAGTGAGTCGGGTGCGGGGAGGACAGATACGCAGTATTTT. Protein sequence: CAISESGAGRTDTQYF.

This chain joins TRBV7-9 and TRBJ2-5; D perhaps matches TRBD1 (5 bases). The V and J ends lost 1 base and 5 bases respectively, with 23 bases between them. The CDR3 sequence is 18 residues long. In germline, CDR1 is SEHNR, CDR2 FQNEAQ (reference sequence). This chain's CDR3 is CASSLEVRTQYIGETQYF. The CDR3 coding sequence is TGTGCCAGCAGCTTAGAGGTTCGGACACAGTACATCGGGGAGACCCAGTACTTC.

In regard to this clone: The same CDR3 is also encoded by other DNA sequences in this sample. The chain employs TRBV5-6 and TRBJ1-2, with 7 bases matching TRBD1. V lost 0 bases to trimming and J lost 1 base; unmatched junction nucleotides: 9. This CDR3 is 17 amino acids long. CDR1 and CDR2 from the germline V gene are SGHDT and YYEEEE. CDR3 coding DNA: TGTGCCAGCAGCTTGGGACAGGGTATCGGCTTTAACTATGGCTACACCTTC. Its translation: CASSLGQGIGFNYGYTF.

V and J are TRBV2 and TRBJ2-7; D is possibly TRBD2 (5 bases). The CDR3 covers 18 residues. Germline V gene sequence: CDR1 SNHLY, CDR2 FYNNEI. Trimming stripped 6 bases from V and 4 bases from J, with 28 bases between. As DNA, the CDR3 is TGTGCCAGCAGATCAGGCGGAGGTCTACTTAACTGGGGTTACGAGCAGTACTTC. Translating gives CASRSGGGLLNWGYEQYF. The whole variable domain, filled in from reference TRBV2 and TRBJ2-7, reads EPEVTQTPSHQVTQMGQEVILRCVPISNHLYFYWYRQILGQKVEFLVSFYNNEISEKSEIFDDQFSVERPDGSNFTLKIRSTKLEDSAMYFCASRSGGGLLNWGYEQYFGPGTRLTVT.

The V and J genes are TRBV4-1 and TRBJ1-5; 11 nucleotides align to TRBD1. Germline CDR1 reads MGHRA; CDR2 reads YSYEKL. V dropped 2 bases and J dropped 5; count of bases not matched to a gene: 14. The CDR3 is 19 amino acids. This chain's CDR3 is CASSQKGQGEFAGYQPQHF. DNA for the CDR3: TGCGCCAGCAGCCAAAAGGGACAGGGGGAATTTGCGGGATATCAGCCCCAGCATTTT.